The 3 T cell receptor beta chains given below trace back to one sample, sequenced in a study of control samples from healthy donors and cancer patients. Profiled with immunoSEQ multiplex PCR; TCRdb holds only in-frame clones, not every one. The table has around 63,000 clones, around 87% seen once. Sequenced material: PBMCs. The receptors were gathered from a woman in her fifties or sixties with head and neck cancer.

J is TRBJ1-2 and V is TRBV30, with 8 bases lining up with TRBD1. Unmatched junction bases numbered 8, after V lost 5 bases and J lost 3 bases. Germline V gene sequence: CDR1 GTSNPN, CDR2 SVGIG (reference sequence). The CDR3 has 14 residues. As DNA, the CDR3 is TGTGCCTGGGTAAACAGGGGGTGGGACTATGGCTACACCTTC. Its translation: CAWVNRGWDYGYTF. The entire variable domain, with the rest obtained from reference TRBV30 and TRBJ1-2, is as follows: SQTIHQWPATLVQPVGSPLSLECTVEGTSNPNLYWYRQAAGRGLQLLFYSVGIGQISSEVPQNLSASRPQDRQFILSSKKLLLSDSGFYLCAWVNRGWDYGYTFGSGTRLTVV.

The CDR3 loop reads CASRDNEQFF. The CDR3 nucleotides are TGTGCCAGTAGAGACAATGAGCAGTTCTTC. This chain uses TRBV19 with TRBJ2-1; no clear D. The germline gives CDR1 LNHDA, CDR2 SQIVND (reference sequence). The CDR3 loop spans 10 amino acids. Trimming took 6 bases from V and 5 from J, leaving 2 bases between them.

The chain couples TRBV6-5 to TRBJ1-2; no definite D call. Trimming cost V 2 bases and J 7 bases, with 14 bases left between them. This CDR3 spans 14 amino acids. From germline, CDR1 is MNHEY and CDR2 SVGAGI. CDR3 in DNA: TGTGCCAGCAGTTACGCCGACACGGGGTTTGGCTACACCTTC. It encodes CASSYADTGFGYTF.